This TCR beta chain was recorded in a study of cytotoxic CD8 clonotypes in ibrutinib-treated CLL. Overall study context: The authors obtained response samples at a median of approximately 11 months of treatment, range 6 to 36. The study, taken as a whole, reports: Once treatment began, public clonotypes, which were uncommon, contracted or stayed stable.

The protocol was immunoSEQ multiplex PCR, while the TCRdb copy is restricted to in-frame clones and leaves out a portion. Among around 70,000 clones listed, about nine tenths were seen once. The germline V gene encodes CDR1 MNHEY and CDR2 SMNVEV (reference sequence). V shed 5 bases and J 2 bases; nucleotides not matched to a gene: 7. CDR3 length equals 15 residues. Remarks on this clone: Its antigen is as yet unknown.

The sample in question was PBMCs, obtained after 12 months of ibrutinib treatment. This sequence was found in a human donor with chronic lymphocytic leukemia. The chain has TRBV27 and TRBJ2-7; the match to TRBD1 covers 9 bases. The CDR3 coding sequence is TGTGCCAGCAGTGTAGGACAGGGGCATCCCTACGAGCAGTACTTC. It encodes CASSVGQGHPYEQYF.